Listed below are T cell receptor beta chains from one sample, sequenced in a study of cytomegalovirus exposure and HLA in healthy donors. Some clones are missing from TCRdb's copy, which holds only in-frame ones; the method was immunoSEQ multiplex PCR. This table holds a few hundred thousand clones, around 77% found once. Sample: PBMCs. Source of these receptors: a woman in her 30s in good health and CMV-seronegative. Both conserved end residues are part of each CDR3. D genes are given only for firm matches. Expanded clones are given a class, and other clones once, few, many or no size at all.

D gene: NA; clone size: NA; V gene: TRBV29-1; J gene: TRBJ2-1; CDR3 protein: CSARRGTANYNEQFF; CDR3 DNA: TGCAGCGCCCGGAGGGGGACAGCGAACTACAATGAGCAGTTCTTC
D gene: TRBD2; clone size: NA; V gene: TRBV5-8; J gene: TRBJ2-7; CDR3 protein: CASSTAGREVYEQYF; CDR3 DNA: TGTGCCAGCAGCACGGCGGGGCGGGAGGTGTACGAGCAGTACTTC
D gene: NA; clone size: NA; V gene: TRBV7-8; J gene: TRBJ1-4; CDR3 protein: CASSLLRAGDEKLFF; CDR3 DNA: TGTGCCAGCAGCTTGCTCCGTGCAGGGGATGAAAAACTGTTTTTT
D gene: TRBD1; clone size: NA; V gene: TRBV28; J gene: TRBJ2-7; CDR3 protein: CASSQTGTGAEQYF; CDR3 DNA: TGTGCCAGCAGTCAAACCGGGACAGGGGCCGAGCAGTACTTC
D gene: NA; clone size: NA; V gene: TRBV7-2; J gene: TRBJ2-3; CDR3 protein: CASSFGASVGTQYF; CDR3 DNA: TGTGCCAGCAGCTTTGGAGCCTCTGTGGGTACGCAGTATTTT
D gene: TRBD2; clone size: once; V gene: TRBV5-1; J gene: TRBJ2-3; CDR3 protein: CASSFDGTSGITDTQYF; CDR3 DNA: TGCGCCAGCAGCTTCGATGGCACTAGCGGGATTACAGATACGCAGTATTTT
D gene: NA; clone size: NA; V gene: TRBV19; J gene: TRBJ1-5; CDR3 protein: CASSITDYQPQHF; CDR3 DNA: TGTGCCAGTAGTATAACAGATTATCAGCCCCAGCATTTT
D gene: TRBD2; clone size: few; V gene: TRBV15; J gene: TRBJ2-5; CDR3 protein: CATSRASGRETQYF; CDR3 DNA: TGTGCCACCAGCAGAGCCAGCGGGAGAGAGACCCAGTACTTC
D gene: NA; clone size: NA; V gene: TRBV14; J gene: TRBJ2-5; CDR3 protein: CASSQLGAETQYF; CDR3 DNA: TGTGCCAGCAGCCAATTAGGGGCAGAGACCCAGTACTTC
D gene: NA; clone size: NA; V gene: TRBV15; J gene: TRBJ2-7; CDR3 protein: CATSREMVGGGNEQYF; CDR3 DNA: TGTGCCACCAGCAGAGAAATGGTCGGAGGAGGGAACGAGCAGTACTTC
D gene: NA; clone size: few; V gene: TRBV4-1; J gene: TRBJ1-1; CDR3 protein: CASSQRGVGNTEAFF; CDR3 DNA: TGCGCCAGCAGCCAAAGGGGTGTCGGGAACACTGAAGCTTTCTTT
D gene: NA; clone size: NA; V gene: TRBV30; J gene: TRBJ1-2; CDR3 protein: CAWRSLGYPF; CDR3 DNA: TGTGCCTGGAGATCTCTAGGCTACCCCTTC
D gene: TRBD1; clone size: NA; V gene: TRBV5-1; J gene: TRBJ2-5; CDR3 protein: CASSLVGTEETQYF; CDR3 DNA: TGCGCCAGCAGCTTGGTGGGGACAGAAGAGACCCAGTACTTC
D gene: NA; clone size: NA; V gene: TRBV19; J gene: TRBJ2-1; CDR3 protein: CATFTRGRGFNNEQFF; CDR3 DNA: TGTGCTACCTTCACTAGGGGCAGGGGATTCAACAATGAGCAGTTCTTC